Shown below are 14 T cell receptor beta chains from a single sample sequenced in a study of blood T cell repertoires in COVID-19. Measured with immunoSEQ multiplex PCR; TCRdb has only the in-frame clones, and not every one. The sample shows about 54,000 clones, approximately 82% of them seen only once. Sequencing was carried out using peripheral blood. These receptors came from a human donor in a cohort sampled during active COVID-19.

This chain uses TRBV27 with TRBJ1-4; D may be TRBD1 (6 bases). There are 13 residues in the CDR3. Per germline, CDR1 MNHEY and CDR2 SMNVEV (reference sequence). The germline V and J ends were trimmed by 2 bases and 7 bases, with 8 bases remaining between them. CDR3 nucleotides: TGTGCCAGCAGTTTAATGGACAGTGAAAAACTGTTTTTT. It specifies CASSLMDSEKLFF. Supplemented by reference TRBV27 and TRBJ1-4, the full variable domain reads EAQVTQNPRYLITVTGKKLTVTCSQNMNHEYMSWYRQDPGLGLRQIYYSMNVEVTDKGDVPEGYKVSRKEKRNFPLILESPSPNQTSLYFCASSLMDSEKLFFGSGTQLSVL.

This rearrangement joins TRBV27 to TRBJ1-6, with D possibly being TRBD1 (5 bases). V shed 0 bases and J shed 8 bases, with 8 bases lying between them. Germline CDR1 is MNHEY and CDR2 is SMNVEV (reference sequence). The CDR3 consists of 14 residues. Here the CDR3 DNA reads TGTGCCAGCAGTTTATCGGACACCTATTCACCCCTCCACTTT. Amino acid sequence: CASSLSDTYSPLHF.

This chain connects TRBV12-3 or TRBV12-4 to TRBJ1-1; D uncertain. There are 12 residues in the CDR3. Between the trimmed V and J ends, which lost 7 bases and 1 base, there was a span of 7 bases. CDR3 sequence: CASTRGNTEAFF. CDR3 bases: TGTGCCAGCACTCGCGGGAACACTGAAGCTTTCTTT.

The V call is TRBV13, the J call TRBJ1-2, with D hard to call. Per germline, CDR1 PRHDT and CDR2 FYEKMQ (reference sequence). Trimming removed 1 base at V and 5 bases at J, with 8 bases between. CDR3 length equals 13 residues. Here the CDR3 DNA reads TGTGCCAGCAGCTTAGACAGAACTTATGGCTACACCTTC. It is translated as CASSLDRTYGYTF. Full variable domain (outside the CDR3, taken from reference TRBV13 and TRBJ1-2): AAGVIQSPRHLIKEKRETATLKCYPIPRHDTVYWYQQGPGQDPQFLISFYEKMQSDKGSIPDRFSAQQFSDYHSELNMSSLELGDSALYFCASSLDRTYGYTFGSGTRLTVV.

This clone was detected a few times. Germline is not matched at one junction end, which may reflect a read error. The chain carries TRBV7-9 and TRBJ2-5; D might be TRBD1 or TRBD2, each matching 7 bases. Germline loops: CDR1 SEHNR, CDR2 FQNEAQ (reference sequence). CDR3 length: 15 residues. For the CDR3, the DNA is TGTGTCAGCAGCTTAGGGGGCGAGCGGGGAGAGACCCAGTACTTC. Residues: CVSSLGGERGETQYF.

The V call is TRBV4-3, the J call TRBJ2-7; 7 bases fit TRBD1. The CDR3 is made up of 13 amino acids. The ends lost 6 bases at V and 5 bases at J; junction bases unmatched: 7. In germline, CDR1 is LGHNA, CDR2 YSLEER. The CDR3 DNA reads as TGCGCCAGCAGGGCAGGGGGTTCCCACGAGCAGTACTTC. This encodes CASRAGGSHEQYF.

This clone was seen only a few times. As DNA, the CDR3 is TGTGCCAGCAGCCCACAACAGGGAAGGGTGAATTCACCCCTCCACTTT. Protein sequence: CASSPQQGRVNSPLHF. The rearrangement joins TRBV7-2 to TRBJ1-6; maybe TRBD1 (6 bases). The CDR3 length is 16 residues. Germline V gives CDR1 SGHTA, CDR2 FQGNSA. Deletions cut 5 bases from V and 7 bases from J, with 18 bases between.

V is TRBV9 and J is TRBJ2-1, with 11 bases aligning to TRBD1. This CDR3 has 18 amino acids. CDR1 is SGDLS and CDR2 is YYNGEE in the germline V gene. With V trimmed by 0 bases and J by 3 bases, 8 bases remained unmatched. The CDR3 loop is CASSVDGWGTGGYNEQFF. In DNA, the CDR3 is TGTGCCAGCAGCGTAGATGGATGGGGGACAGGGGGCTACAATGAGCAGTTCTTC.

This chain joins TRBV5-4 and TRBJ2-2; D ambiguous. The germline V and J ends were trimmed by 4 bases and 1 base, with 11 bases remaining between them. CDR3 length equals 15 residues. CDR1 and CDR2 from the germline V gene are SGHNT and YYREEE (reference sequence). In DNA form, the CDR3 reads TGTGCCAGCAGCCGTCAAAGCCTGAACACCGGGGAGCTGTTTTTT. Protein: CASSRQSLNTGELFF.

The rearrangement links TRBV4-2 to TRBJ2-5; the match to TRBD2 covers 8 bases. The ends lost 4 bases at V and 4 bases at J; junction bases unmatched: 8. The CDR3 is made up of 15 amino acids. CDR1 is LGHNA and CDR2 is YNFKEQ in the germline V gene. The CDR3 coding sequence is TGTGCCAGCAGCCGTAGCGGGGAAGCGTTAGAGACCCAGTACTTC. It is translated as CASSRSGEALETQYF.

The chain carries TRBV4-1 and TRBJ1-5, with D possibly matching TRBD1 (5 bases). V lost 3 bases, J lost 7 bases, and 13 bases lay in between. This CDR3 region has 14 residues. Germline CDR1 MGHRA, CDR2 YSYEKL. The CDR3 spells CASSQQGSRQPQHF. As DNA, the CDR3 is TGCGCCAGCAGCCAGCAGGGCAGCCGGCAGCCCCAGCATTTT.

The rearrangement uses TRBV19 and TRBJ1-2, with 8 bases matching TRBD1. Trimming took 5 bases from V and 4 from J; bases not matched to a gene: 9. CDR1 and CDR2 from the germline V gene are LNHDA and SQIVND (reference sequence). CDR3 length: 15 amino acids. The CDR3 DNA is TGTGCCAGTAGTGCCGGACAGGGAGGTGGCTATGGCTACACCTTC. This gives the protein CASSAGQGGGYGYTF.

The J gene is TRBJ2-7, the V gene TRBV7-2, with D uncertain. In germline, CDR1 is SGHTA, CDR2 FQGNSA. The CDR3 is 13 amino acids. V gave up 5 bases and J gave up 2 bases, with 10 bases separating them. This chain's CDR3 is CASSTLRAYEQYF. The CDR3 nucleotides are TGTGCCAGCAGCACACTACGGGCCTACGAGCAGTACTTC.

The V gene is TRBV5-1, the J gene TRBJ1-3; 9 bases fit TRBD1. V shed 2 bases and J 4 bases; nucleotides not matched to a gene: 16. The CDR3 sequence is 19 residues long. Germline CDR1 reads SGHRS; CDR2 reads YFSETQ. This CDR3 is CASSLTGTGNNLGGNTIYF. The CDR3 bases are TGCGCCAGCAGCTTAACCGGGACAGGGAATAACTTAGGCGGAAACACCATATATTTT. Looking up the rest from reference TRBV5-1 and TRBJ1-3 gives the full variable domain: KAGVTQTPRYLIKTRGQQVTLSCSPISGHRSVSWYQQTPGQGLQFLFEYFSETQRNKGNFPGRFSGRQFSNSRSEMNVSTLELGDSALYLCASSLTGTGNNLGGNTIYFGEGSWLTVV.